Described below is a single T cell receptor beta chain sequence and its context. What it binds is not known. This sample stems from a study of T cell repertoires in cytomegalovirus infection. Study in general: Researchers turned to recently identified HLA-C-restricted CMV epitopes as well as well-studied HLA-B-restricted ones. It was the public TCR beta signatures that indicated both CMV infection and matching HLA type.

Study results and caveats: CMV-specific TCR beta clonotypes restricted by HLA-C were the ones dominating the ex vivo response. The cumulative frequency of public TCR beta families distinguished individuals who carried CMV together with the relevant HLA.

CDR1 SGHTA and CDR2 FQGNSA come from the germline V gene. V was trimmed by 2 bases and J by 3 bases, leaving 16 bases between them. The CDR3 totals 16 residues. MiXCR, applied by TCRdb to the reads, yields one record per CDR3 protein. The sample lists about 160,000 distinct CDR3 sequences, 20% to 25% occurring once. The TCR was taken from a human donor in good health (CMV status not recorded). Some clones in this sample may be carry-over from other donors' samples. The genes are TRBV7-2 and TRBJ1-1; possible D gene TRBD1, 5 bases. This specimen consisted of CD8+ T cells from cultured PBMCs, obtained from culture after CMV antigen stimulation. The CDR3 nucleotides are TGTGCCAGCAGCTTAAAATCCAGGGCCAGCTACACTGAAGCTTTCTTT. Protein product: CASSLKSRASYTEAFF.